This T cell receptor (beta chain) is from a study of T-cell memory formation after mild COVID-19. Study background: There were largely donor-specific TCR clusters. General study results and limits: CD8+ contracting clones occupied EMRA, while CD4+ ones occupied mainly CM and EM. While clones contracting from day 15 to 85 were balanced between CD4 and CD8, later expanders leaned CD4+.

About this clonotype itself: Its specificity is not known.

TCR alpha and TCR beta cDNA libraries with sample barcodes and UMIs came from 5'RACE using constant-segment primers. MiXCR, run by TCRdb on the 5' RACE reads, gives a single entry per CDR3 protein. The table includes some 270,000 distinct CDR3 sequences, approximately 15% detected once. The V gene end was trimmed by 3 bases and the J gene end by 4 bases; junction bases not matched to a gene: 2. This CDR3 comprises 14 residues. The V gene is TRBV12-3 or TRBV12-4, the J gene TRBJ2-3, with TRBD1 matching 9 bases. The origin of this receptor is an adult woman who had mild COVID-19 (a few samples of this study predate the infection). Cell type and time point are not known. Sequences were obtained from PBMCs or a T cell subset sorted from them (not recorded which). For the CDR3, the DNA is TGTGCCAGCAGTTTCGACAGGGGGTCAGATACGCAGTATTTT. It is translated as CASSFDRGSDTQYF.